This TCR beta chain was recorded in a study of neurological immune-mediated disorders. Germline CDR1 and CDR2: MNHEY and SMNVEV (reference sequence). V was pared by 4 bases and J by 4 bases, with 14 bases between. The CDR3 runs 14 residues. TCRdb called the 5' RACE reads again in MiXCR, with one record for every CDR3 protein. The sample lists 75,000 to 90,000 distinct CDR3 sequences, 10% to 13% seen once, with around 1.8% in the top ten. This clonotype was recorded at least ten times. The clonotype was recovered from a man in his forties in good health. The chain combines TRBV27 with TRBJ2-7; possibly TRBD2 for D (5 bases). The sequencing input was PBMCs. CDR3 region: CASSWGERWYEQYF. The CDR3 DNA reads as TGTGCCAGCAGTTGGGGAGAGCGATGGTACGAGCAGTACTTC.